The TCR beta chain under discussion was sequenced for a study of blood T cell repertoires in COVID-19. On the study more broadly: T cells, B-cell-depleted T cells, or PBMCs provided the cDNA or gDNA that served as material.

V lost 4 bases, J lost 6 bases, and 12 bases stayed unmatched. Germline lookup yields CDR1 MNHEY and CDR2 SMNVEV (reference sequence). The CDR3 loop spans 16 amino acids. Some clones are missing from TCRdb's copy, which holds only in-frame ones; the method was immunoSEQ multiplex PCR. The sample carries roughly 50,000 clones, 87% recorded once. This clone was found a few times. The TCR originated in a human donor with active COVID-19. The donor label of this sample is uncertain. The V call is TRBV27, the J call TRBJ2-1; 7 nucleotides align to TRBD2. The material sequenced was peripheral blood. The CDR3 protein is CASSSTSGGWGNEQFF. In nucleotides, the CDR3 is TGTGCCAGCAGTTCAACTTCGGGGGGTTGGGGCAATGAGCAGTTCTTC.